This T cell receptor beta chain is drawn from a study of T cells of healthy individuals. From the 5' RACE reads, TCRdb called clonotypes with MiXCR, one entry per CDR3 protein. This table holds about 100,000 distinct CDR3 sequences, around 17% found once. This clonotype was detected many times. Between the trimmed V and J ends, which lost 3 bases and 2 bases, there was a span of 14 bases. CDR1 is MDHEN and CDR2 is SYDVKM in the germline V gene. The CDR3 contains 16 residues. This receptor was identified in a human donor in good health. This chain uses TRBV28 with TRBJ2-1; D is possibly TRBD1 (6 bases). The CDR3 is CASSLVGQGTYNEQFF. The DNA for the CDR3 is TGTGCCAGCAGTTTGGTAGGTCAGGGGACCTACAATGAGCAGTTCTTC.